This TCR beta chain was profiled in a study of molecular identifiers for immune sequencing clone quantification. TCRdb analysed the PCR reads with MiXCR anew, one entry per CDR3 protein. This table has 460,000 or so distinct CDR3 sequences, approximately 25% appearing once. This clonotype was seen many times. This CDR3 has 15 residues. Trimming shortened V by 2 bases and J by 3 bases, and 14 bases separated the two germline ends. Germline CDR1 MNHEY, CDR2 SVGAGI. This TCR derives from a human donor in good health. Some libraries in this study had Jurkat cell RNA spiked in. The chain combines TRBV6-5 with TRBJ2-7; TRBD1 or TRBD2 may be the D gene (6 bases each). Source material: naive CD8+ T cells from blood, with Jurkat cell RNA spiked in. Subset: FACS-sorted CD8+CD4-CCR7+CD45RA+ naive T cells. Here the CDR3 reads CASSYGGGLYYEQYF. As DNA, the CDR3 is TGTGCCAGCAGTTACGGAGGGGGGCTATACTACGAGCAGTACTTC.